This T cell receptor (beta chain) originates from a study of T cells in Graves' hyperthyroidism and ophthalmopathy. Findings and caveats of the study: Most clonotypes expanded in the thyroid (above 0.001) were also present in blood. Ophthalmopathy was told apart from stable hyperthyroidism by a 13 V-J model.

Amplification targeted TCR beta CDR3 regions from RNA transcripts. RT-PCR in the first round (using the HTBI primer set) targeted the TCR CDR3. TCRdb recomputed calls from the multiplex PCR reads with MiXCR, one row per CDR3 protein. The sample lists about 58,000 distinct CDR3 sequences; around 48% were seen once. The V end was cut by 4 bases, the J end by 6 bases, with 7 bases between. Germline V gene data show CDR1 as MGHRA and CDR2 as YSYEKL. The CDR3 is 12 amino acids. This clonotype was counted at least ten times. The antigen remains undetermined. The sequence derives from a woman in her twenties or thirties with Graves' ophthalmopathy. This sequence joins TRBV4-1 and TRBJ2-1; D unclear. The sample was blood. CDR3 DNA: TGCGCCAGCAGCCCGTTCGGCAATGAGCAGTTCTTC. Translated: CASSPFGNEQFF.